This T cell receptor (beta chain) derives from a study of control samples from healthy donors and cancer patients (dated by TCRdb to the early 2020s). The CDR3 starts with the cysteine, ends with the phenylalanine, and has 10 residues. Just the 30-base CDR3 DNA is kept, in frame starting at base 1. V loses 5 bases of germline sequence and J loses 6 bases, and the interval between the two ends is 7 bases. For CDR1 and CDR2, the germline V gene lists SQVTM and ANQGSEA. To note about this clone: What antigen it recognizes has not been identified. No base quality values were provided; no much bigger clone lies one nucleotide off. The sample contains more than one DNA sequence encoding this CDR3.

The library was obtained by the immunoSEQ multiplex PCR assay. TCRdb's version of the immuneACCESS table is confined to in-frame rearrangements and falls short of the full clone set. An unresolved V gene accounts for under half of the shortfall where checked; the remainder is of unknown origin. For this sample there are around 100,000 clones; about 87% appear just once. About 15% of the sample is taken by the ten largest. Sequences were obtained from blood. The V and J genes are TRBV29-1 and TRBJ1-2, with no D gene named confidently. This receptor was obtained from a woman between 70 and 85 years old in good health. Here is the DNA: TGCAGCGTTTGGGAGGATGGCTACACCTTC. It translates to CSVWEDGYTF.